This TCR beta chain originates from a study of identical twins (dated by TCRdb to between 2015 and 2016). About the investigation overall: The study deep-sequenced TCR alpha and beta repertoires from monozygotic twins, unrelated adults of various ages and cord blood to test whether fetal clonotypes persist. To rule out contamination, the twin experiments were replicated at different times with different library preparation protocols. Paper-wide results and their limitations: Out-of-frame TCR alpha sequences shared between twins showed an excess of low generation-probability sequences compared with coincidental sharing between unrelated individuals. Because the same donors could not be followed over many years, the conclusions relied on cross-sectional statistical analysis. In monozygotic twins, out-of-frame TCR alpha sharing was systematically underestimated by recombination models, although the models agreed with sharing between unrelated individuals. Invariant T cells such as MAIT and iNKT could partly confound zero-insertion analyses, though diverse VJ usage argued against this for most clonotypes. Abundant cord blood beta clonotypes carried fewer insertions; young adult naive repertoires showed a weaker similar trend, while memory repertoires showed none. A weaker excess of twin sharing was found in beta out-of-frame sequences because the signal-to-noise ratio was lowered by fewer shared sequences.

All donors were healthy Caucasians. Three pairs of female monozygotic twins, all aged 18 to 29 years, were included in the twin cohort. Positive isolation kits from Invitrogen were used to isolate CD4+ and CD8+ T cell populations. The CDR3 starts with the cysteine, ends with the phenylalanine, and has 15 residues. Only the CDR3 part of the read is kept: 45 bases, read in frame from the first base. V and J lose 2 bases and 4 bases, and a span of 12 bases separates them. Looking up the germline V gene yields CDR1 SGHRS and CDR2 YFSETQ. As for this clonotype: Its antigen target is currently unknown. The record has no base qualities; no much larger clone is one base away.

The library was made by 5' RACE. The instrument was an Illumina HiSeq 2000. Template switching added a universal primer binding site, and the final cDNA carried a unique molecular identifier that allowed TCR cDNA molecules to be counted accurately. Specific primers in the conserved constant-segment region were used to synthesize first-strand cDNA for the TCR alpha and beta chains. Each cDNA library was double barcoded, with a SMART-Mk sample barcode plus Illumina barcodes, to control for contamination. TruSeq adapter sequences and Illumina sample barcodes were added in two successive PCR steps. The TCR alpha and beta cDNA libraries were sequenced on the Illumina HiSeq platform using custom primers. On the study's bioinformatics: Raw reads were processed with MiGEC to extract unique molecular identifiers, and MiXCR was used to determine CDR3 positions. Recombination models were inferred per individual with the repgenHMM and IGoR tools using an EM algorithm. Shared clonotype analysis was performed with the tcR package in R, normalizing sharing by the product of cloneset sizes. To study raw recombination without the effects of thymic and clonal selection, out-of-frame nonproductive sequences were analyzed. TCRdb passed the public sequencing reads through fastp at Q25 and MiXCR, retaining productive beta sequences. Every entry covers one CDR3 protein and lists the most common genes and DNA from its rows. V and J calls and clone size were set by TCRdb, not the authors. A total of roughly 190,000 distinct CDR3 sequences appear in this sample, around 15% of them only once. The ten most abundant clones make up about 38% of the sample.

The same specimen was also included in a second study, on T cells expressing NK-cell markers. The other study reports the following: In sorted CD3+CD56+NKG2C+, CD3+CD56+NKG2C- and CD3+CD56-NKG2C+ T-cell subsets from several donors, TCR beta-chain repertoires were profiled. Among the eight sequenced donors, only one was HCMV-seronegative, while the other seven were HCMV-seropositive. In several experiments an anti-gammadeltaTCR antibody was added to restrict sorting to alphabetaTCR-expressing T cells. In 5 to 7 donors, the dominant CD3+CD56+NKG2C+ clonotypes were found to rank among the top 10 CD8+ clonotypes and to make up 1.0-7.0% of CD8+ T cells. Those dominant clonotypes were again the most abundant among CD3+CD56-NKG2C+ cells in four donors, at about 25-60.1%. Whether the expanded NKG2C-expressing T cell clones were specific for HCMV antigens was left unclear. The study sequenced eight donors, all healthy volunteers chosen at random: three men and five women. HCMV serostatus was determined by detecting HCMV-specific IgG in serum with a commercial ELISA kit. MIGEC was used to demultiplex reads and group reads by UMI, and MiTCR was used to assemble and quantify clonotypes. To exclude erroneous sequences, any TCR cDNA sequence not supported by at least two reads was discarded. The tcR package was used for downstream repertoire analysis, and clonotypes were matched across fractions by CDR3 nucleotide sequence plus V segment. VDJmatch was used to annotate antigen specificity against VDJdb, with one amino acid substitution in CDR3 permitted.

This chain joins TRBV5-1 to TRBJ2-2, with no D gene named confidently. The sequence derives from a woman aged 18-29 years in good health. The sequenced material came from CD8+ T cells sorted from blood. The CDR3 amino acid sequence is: CASSLEDGSTGELFF. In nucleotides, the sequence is TGCGCCAGCAGCTTAGAGGATGGGTCCACCGGGGAGCTGTTTTTT.